Sequencing of this T cell receptor (beta chain) was carried out in a study of T cell repertoires in cytomegalovirus infection. For the study at large: Recently identified HLA-C-restricted CMV epitopes were used, and well-studied HLA-B-restricted CMV epitopes were used as well. Indications came from public TCR beta signatures; they pointed to CMV infection and to a matching HLA type.

Turning to this clonotype: The target antigen is unknown.

Study-wide points: Ex vivo, HLA-C-restricted CMV-specific TCR beta clonotypes prevailed over the rest of the response. The study identified carriers of CMV plus the relevant HLA from cumulative public TCR beta family frequency.

TCRdb re-called the reads through MiXCR, storing one row per CDR3 protein. The sample shows around 750,000 distinct CDR3 sequences, about 30% of them seen only once. This material consisted of cultured CD8+ T cells from PBMCs, taken from culture after CMV antigen stimulation. The TCR originated in a human donor in good health (CMV status not recorded). Some clones in this sample may be carry-over from other donors' samples.

The CDR3 spells CASSYNQGNTEAFF. In DNA, the CDR3 is TGTGCCAGCAGTTACAACCAGGGGAACACTGAAGCTTTCTTT. This sequence joins TRBV6-5 and TRBJ1-1, with D possibly matching TRBD1 (5 bases). Between the trimmed V and J ends, which lost 2 bases and 1 base, there was a span of 8 bases. The germline gives CDR1 MNHEY, CDR2 SVGAGI. The CDR3 length is 14 residues.